This T cell receptor (beta chain) was captured in a study of OX40 agonist ivuxolimab in advanced cancers. Across the whole study: An agonistic anti-OX40 (CD134) antibody, ivuxolimab, was used to treat the patients. The diagnoses of dose-escalation patients were hepatocellular carcinoma, melanoma, renal cell or head and neck cancer. Findings of the study overall: The authors also found low normalized T-cell clonal expansion in some nonresponders.

The data were produced by immunoSEQ multiplex PCR, yet TCRdb's version contains in-frame clones alone and is incomplete. Seen here are 87,000 or so clones, approximately 85% observed once, and the top ten hold 3.5% to 4%. This clone was detected only a few times. The antigen remains unidentified. This CDR3 is 16 amino acids long. Trimming cost V 4 bases and J 3 bases; bases outside gene matches: 3. The germline CDR1 and CDR2 sequences are SGHRS and YFSETQ. The receptor was derived from an adult with an advanced solid tumor such as melanoma, head and neck, liver or kidney cancer. Specimen: CD4+ or CD8+ T cells sorted from blood, collected in a trial of the OX40 agonist ivuxolimab. The chain is built from TRBV5-1 and TRBJ2-6; TRBD2 matches at 11 bases. The CDR3 is CASSALAGDGANVLTF. In nucleotides, the CDR3 is TGCGCCAGCAGCGCACTAGCGGGGGATGGGGCCAACGTCCTGACTTTC.